This T cell receptor beta chain was obtained from a study of beta chain features in type 1 diabetes. This CDR3 comprises 12 residues. Germline V CDR1 and CDR2: MNHNY, SVGAGI (reference sequence). Trimming removed 5 bases from V and 5 bases from J, with 8 bases in between. The study reverse transcribed the entire isolated RNA, so it sequenced expressed TCRB transcripts. Some clones are missing from TCRdb's copy, which holds only in-frame ones; the method was immunoSEQ multiplex PCR. The sample gives some 900,000 clones, about 17% of which show up once; 0.023% is in the top ten. The chain uses TRBV6-6 and TRBJ2-3; no reliable D call. This sequence originates from a woman in her late teens or twenties in good health. The specimen was naive CD4+ T cells from blood. The CDR3: CASSLHRDTQYF. CDR3 DNA sequence: TGTGCCAGCAGTCTCCACCGAGATACGCAGTATTTT.